The clone carrying this T cell receptor (beta chain) was seen a handful of times. Its cognate antigen is unknown. These data originate in a study of cytomegalovirus exposure and HLA in healthy donors. Findings and caveats of the study: It was assumed in the presence/absence analyses that sequencing depth was roughly uniform across donors.

In the PCR, 60 Vbeta and 13 Jbeta primers were used. Here immunoSEQ multiplex PCR was the method, and the copy in TCRdb shows in-frame clones only, minus some. The sample carries 100,000 to 150,000 clones, roughly a tenth recorded once. The clonotype originates from a woman under 30 in good health and CMV-seropositive. Sequenced sample: PBMCs.

The CDR3 sequence is CASSPRLAYKDEQFF. The CDR3 region has the DNA TGCGCCAGCAGCCCCCGACTAGCTTATAAGGATGAGCAGTTCTTC. The chain recombines TRBV5-1 with TRBJ2-1; TRBD2 matches 7 bases. V gave up 4 bases and J gave up 8 bases; unmatched junction bases: 12. Germline V gene data show CDR1 as SGHRS and CDR2 as YFSETQ. This CDR3 region has 15 residues.